This T cell receptor (beta chain) was identified in a study of blood T cell repertoires in COVID-19. Study in general: Sample material is recorded as cDNA or gDNA derived from T cells, B-cell-depleted T cells, or PBMCs.

The data were produced by immunoSEQ multiplex PCR, yet TCRdb's version contains in-frame clones alone and is incomplete. The sample consists of 200,000 to 250,000 clones, about 83% of them appearing once. The CDR3 runs to 14 residues. Losses at the gene ends were 3 bases for V and 4 bases for J; bases not matched to a gene: 4. Germline CDR1 is SGHTA and CDR2 is FQGNSA. Sequencing was carried out using PBMCs or T cells enriched from blood (not recorded which). The sequence derives from a woman in her forties or fifties who had recovered from COVID-19. The V gene is TRBV7-2, the J gene TRBJ2-5, with 8 bases aligning to TRBD2. The CDR3 DNA reads as TGTGCCAGCAGCTTTAGCGGGGTGAGAGAGACCCAGTACTTC. Its protein product is CASSFSGVRETQYF. Drawing the rest from reference TRBV7-2 and TRBJ2-5, the complete variable domain is GAGVSQSPSNKVTEKGKDVELRCDPISGHTALYWYRQSLGQGLEFLIYFQGNSAPDKSGLPSDRFSAERTGGSVSTLTIQRTQQEDSAVYLCASSFSGVRETQYFGPGTRLLVL.